The 6 T cell receptor beta chains below were found in one sample sequenced in a study of T cell responses to AZD1222 COVID-19 vaccine. The method was immunoSEQ multiplex PCR; TCRdb's version includes in-frame clones alone and lacks a portion of them. Seen here are some 120,000 clones, 70% to 90% observed once, and the top ten hold 28%. The sample here was peripheral blood, taken on day 0 of AZD1222 vaccination. These receptors originate from an adult in good health.

The rearrangement links TRBV6-2 or TRBV6-3 to TRBJ1-2, with a possible D match to TRBD1 (5 bases). The germline V gene encodes CDR1 MNHEY and CDR2 SVGEGT. V was pared by 2 bases and J by 7 bases, with 11 bases between. This CDR3 is 13 amino acids long. The CDR3 sequence: CASSYPAGSGYTF. The CDR3 region has the DNA TGTGCCAGCAGTTACCCGGCAGGGAGTGGCTACACCTTC.

The chain recombines TRBV7-2 with TRBJ1-6, with 8 bases lining up with TRBD1. Looked up from germline, CDR1 is SGHTA and CDR2 is FQGNSA. Trimming took 5 bases from V and 5 from J; bases not matched to a gene: 5. The length of the CDR3 is 15 residues. This CDR3 reads CASSPGTGDNSPLHF. The CDR3 bases are TGTGCCAGCAGCCCCGGGACAGGAGATAATTCACCCCTCCACTTT.

The chain couples TRBV30 to TRBJ1-1; no reliable D call. Germline V gene data show CDR1 as GTSNPN and CDR2 as SVGIG (reference sequence). Deletions cut 8 bases from V and 1 base from J, with 14 bases between. The CDR3 sequence is 13 residues long. CDR3 sequence (DNA): TGTGCCCGGGCGGTAGAGGGGAACACTGAAGCTTTCTTT. This codes for CARAVEGNTEAFF.

This sequence joins TRBV2 and TRBJ2-3, with 7 bases that match TRBD1. The length of the CDR3 is 15 residues. The J segment lost 1 base and the V segment lost 1 base, leaving 2 bases of the junction unmatched. Germline CDR1 and CDR2: SNHLY and FYNNEI. This chain's CDR3 is CASSEGQGRTDTQYF. The CDR3 DNA sequence: TGTGCCAGCAGTGAAGGACAGGGACGCACAGATACGCAGTATTTT.

This chain uses TRBV10-3 with TRBJ1-5, with D maybe TRBD1 (6 bases). Germline V gene lookup returns CDR1 ENHRY and CDR2 SYGVKD. Trimming took off 6 bases at V and 3 bases at J, with 9 bases between the two ends. This CDR3 comprises 13 residues. The CDR3 here is CAIRDSLNQPQHF. The CDR3 nucleotides are TGTGCCATCAGGGACAGTCTCAATCAGCCCCAGCATTTT.

J is TRBJ1-3 and V is TRBV14; no firm D call. CDR3 length equals 15 residues. V gave up 1 base and J gave up 0 bases, with 7 bases separating them. Germline V gene data show CDR1 as SGHDN and CDR2 as FVKESK. DNA for the CDR3: TGTGCCAGCAGCCAAGTTGGGAACTCTGGAAACACCATATATTTT. Translated: CASSQVGNSGNTIYF.